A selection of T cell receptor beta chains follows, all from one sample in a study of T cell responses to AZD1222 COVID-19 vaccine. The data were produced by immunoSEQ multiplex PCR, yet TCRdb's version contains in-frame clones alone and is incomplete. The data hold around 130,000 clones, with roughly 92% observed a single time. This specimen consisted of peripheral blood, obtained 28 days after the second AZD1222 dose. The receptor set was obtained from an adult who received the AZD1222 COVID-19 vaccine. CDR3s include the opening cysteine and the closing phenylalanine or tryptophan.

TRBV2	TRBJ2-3	CASSETGTSGTDTQYF
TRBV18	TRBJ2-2	CASSPRRSENTGELFF
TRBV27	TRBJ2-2	CASRGLTSGGTGELFF
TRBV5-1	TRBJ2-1	CASSRGGGGRQPNEQFF
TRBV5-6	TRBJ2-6	CASSPRTGTGANVLTF
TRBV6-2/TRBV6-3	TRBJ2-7	CASSFRRGYEQYF
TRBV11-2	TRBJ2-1	CASSFGSGTGLSEQFF
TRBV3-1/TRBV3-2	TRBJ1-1	CASSHRQRGTFF
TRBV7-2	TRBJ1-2	CASSYLGQDYGYTF
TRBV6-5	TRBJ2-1	CASILTGDHNEQFF
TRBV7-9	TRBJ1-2	CASSLEGYPTRNYGYTF
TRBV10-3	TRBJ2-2	CAISELSGNTGELFF
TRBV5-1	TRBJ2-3	CASGDRGRGTDTQYF
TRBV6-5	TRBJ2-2	CASSPRQGTGELFF
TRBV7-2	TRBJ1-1	CASSLMEATEAFF
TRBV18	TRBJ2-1	CASSPDDVREQFF
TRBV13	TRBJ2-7	CASSLSPAGGHYEQYF
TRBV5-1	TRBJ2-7	CASSLSEGWEQYF
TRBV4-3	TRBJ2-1	CASSQEPRGGAYNEQFF
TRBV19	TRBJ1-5	CASNRWGGNNQPQHF
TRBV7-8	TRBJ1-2	CASSSLRLRGYTF
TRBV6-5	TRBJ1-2	CASRKQYGYTF
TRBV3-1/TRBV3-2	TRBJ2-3	CASSQDLGGAGFTDTQYF
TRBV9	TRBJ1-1	CASSHGQGPEAFF
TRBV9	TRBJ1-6	CASGRDGESSYNSPLHF
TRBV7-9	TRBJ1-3	CASSPSGGTGNTIYF
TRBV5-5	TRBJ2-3	CASSLGSSGRRFRTDTQYF
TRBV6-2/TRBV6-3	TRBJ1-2	CASSSAWWGYTF